The sample holds a few counts of the clone carrying this TCR beta chain. As yet, its antigen is unknown. This sample stems from a study of T cell repertoires in cytomegalovirus infection. At the level of the study: Both recently identified HLA-C-restricted and well-studied HLA-B-restricted CMV epitopes were used in the study. Indicated by public TCR beta signatures were CMV infection and matching HLA type. Study findings and constraints: The study found HLA-C-restricted CMV-specific TCR beta clonotypes dominating the ex vivo response.

One entry per CDR3 protein results from TCRdb running MiXCR on the reads. This table holds roughly 730,000 distinct CDR3 sequences, roughly 36% found once. CDR3 length: 12 residues. V was trimmed by 3 bases and J by 2 bases, leaving 7 bases between them. Per germline, CDR1 DFQATT and CDR2 SNEGSKA (reference sequence). This TCR came from a human donor in good health (CMV status not recorded). Some clones in this sample may be carry-over from other donors' samples. The rearrangement joins TRBV20-1 to TRBJ1-1; unclear D gene. Sequencing was performed on cultured PBMCs, taken from culture after CMV antigen stimulation. CDR3: CSASGVNTEAFF. The CDR3 bases are TGCAGTGCTAGCGGGGTAAACACTGAAGCTTTCTTT.